This T cell receptor beta chain derives from a study of cytomegalovirus exposure and HLA in healthy donors. A multiplex PCR was run with 60 Vbeta primers and 13 Jbeta primers. The assay was immunoSEQ multiplex PCR, and TCRdb's table has in-frame clones only and misses some. The data hold 100,000 to 150,000 clones, with roughly 75% observed a single time. The clonotype originates from a woman between 45 and 60 years old in good health and CMV-seronegative. The sequenced sample consisted of PBMCs.

CDR3 sequence (DNA): TGCGCCAGCAGCCCGGGACATTGGGAAAGGTCCTACAATGAGCAGTTCTTC. As protein: CASSPGHWERSYNEQFF. The chain carries TRBV5-1 and TRBJ2-1; perhaps TRBD1 as D (6 bases). Trimming stripped 4 bases from V and 1 base from J, with 18 bases between. CDR1 is SGHRS and CDR2 is YFSETQ in the germline V gene. The CDR3 sequence is 17 residues long.